The entry below describes one TCR beta chain. This record comes from a study of blood T cells in healthy people across ages. Together with a sample-barcoded 5' primer, a J-beta primer mix was included in a second PCR lasting about 7 to 12 cycles. TCRdb redid the calling of the 5' RACE reads with MiXCR, one entry per CDR3 protein. The table shows hundreds of thousands of distinct CDR3 sequences, with under 70% occurring only once. The CDR3 covers 17 residues. In germline, CDR1 is SQVTM, CDR2 ANQGSEA. V was shortened by 0 bases and J by 11 bases, with 28 bases between the two germline ends. The donors, healthy Caucasians from Russia, were aged roughly 6 to 90. Each individual donor underwent a draw of approximately 10 milliliters of peripheral blood. Samples had at least 6.5 million PBMCs isolated from them. Extraction of total RNA produced a minimum of 5.5 micrograms from each sample.

The rearrangement joins TRBV29-1 to TRBJ2-5, with TRBD2 as a possible D gene (6 bases). The sequence was collected from a man aged 55 to 69 in good health. The specimen was blood. CDR3 loop: CSVEDAIGAGTYNEQYF. CDR3 nucleotide sequence: TGCAGCGTTGAAGATGCAATTGGAGCGGGCACCTACAATGAGCAGTACTTC.